The 19 T cell receptor beta chains below all came from one sample that was sequenced in a study of T cells in Graves' hyperthyroidism and ophthalmopathy. Using RNA transcripts as the source, TCR beta CDR3 regions were amplified. The primer set for the first-round RT-PCR of the TCR CDR3 was HTBI. Via MiXCR, TCRdb re-called the multiplex PCR reads, giving one row per CDR3 protein. The sample has about 360,000 distinct CDR3 sequences, roughly 13% seen once; the top ten hold 9.2%. The sample comprised blood. The source is a woman between 18 and 30 years old with Graves' hyperthyroidism.

This clonotype has just a few counts. V usage is TRBV12-3 or TRBV12-4 and J usage is TRBJ2-7; possibly TRBD1 for D (6 bases). Trimming shortened V by 3 bases and J by 3 bases, and 12 bases separated the two germline ends. This CDR3 region has 14 residues. As DNA, the CDR3 is TGTGCCAGCAGTTTTACAGGGCTGGTCTACGAGCAGTACTTC. This translates into CASSFTGLVYEQYF.

This clonotype has a count of ten or more. The genes are TRBV24-1 and TRBJ2-3; weak D call: TRBD2 (5 bases). Germline CDR1 KGHDR, CDR2 SFDVKD. Trimming took off 8 bases at V and 1 base at J, with 18 bases between the two ends. The CDR3 spans 16 residues. The CDR3 region has the DNA TGTGCCACCATGGACTCCCGTCCCCTAGGCACAGATACGCAGTATTTT. This sequence encodes CATMDSRPLGTDTQYF.

This clonotype has ten or more counts. The chain carries TRBV7-9 and TRBJ2-2; D may correspond to TRBD1 or TRBD2 (6 bases each). Germline loops: CDR1 SEHNR, CDR2 FQNEAQ (reference sequence). V lost 4 bases and J lost 1, with 13 bases in between. This CDR3 spans 16 amino acids. The CDR3 region has the DNA TGTGCCAGCAGCTCGACGGGGGCGAGGAACACCGGGGAGCTGTTTTTT. This translates into CASSSTGARNTGELFF.

This clonotype showed up many times. The V and J genes are TRBV18 and TRBJ2-5, with TRBD1 as a possible D gene (5 bases). This CDR3 has 15 amino acids. Trimming left V 3 bases short and J 2 bases short, with 13 bases between. CDR1 is KGHSH, CDR2 LQKENI, per germline. The CDR3 DNA is TGTGCCAGCTCACCCAGGCAGGGATGGCAAGAGACCCAGTACTTC. Translating gives CASSPRQGWQETQYF.

The chain joins TRBV6-5 to TRBJ2-5, with a tentative D call TRBD1 (5 bases). The CDR3 is made up of 13 amino acids. Germline loops: CDR1 MNHEY, CDR2 SVGAGI. V lost 2 bases to trimming and J lost 3 bases, with 7 bases between them. The CDR3 loop is CASSYPQEETQYF. CDR3 in DNA: TGTGCCAGCAGTTACCCACAGGAAGAGACCCAGTACTTC.

This clonotype was detected ten times or more. The rearrangement joins TRBV12-3 or TRBV12-4 to TRBJ2-1; D is undetermined. The CDR3 sequence is 15 residues long. Trimming stripped 8 bases from V and 4 bases from J, with 18 bases between. The CDR3 sequence is CASRSGGAIYNEQFF. The CDR3 DNA is TGTGCCAGCCGCTCGGGTGGAGCGATTTACAATGAGCAGTTCTTC.

This clonotype has a count of ten or more. The V gene is TRBV11-2, the J gene TRBJ2-1, with D perhaps TRBD1 or TRBD2 (6 bases each). Trimming removed 2 bases at V and 3 bases at J, with 11 bases between. This CDR3 is 15 amino acids long. The V gene's germline CDR1 is SGHAT and CDR2 FQNNGV. The CDR3 is CASSLRGVIYNEQFF. The CDR3 DNA reads as TGTGCCAGCAGCTTAAGGGGGGTTATCTACAATGAGCAGTTCTTC. The variable domain in full, completed from reference TRBV11-2 and TRBJ2-1, reads EAGVAQSPRYKIIEKRQSVAFWCNPISGHATLYWYQQILGQGPKLLIQFQNNGVVDDSQLPKDRFSAERLKGVDSTLKIQPAKLEDSAVYLCASSLRGVIYNEQFFGPGTRLTVL.

With regard to this clonotype: One junction end does not reproduce the germline sequence, and a read error may be involved. The J gene is TRBJ2-2, the V gene TRBV7-9; 7 bases are shared with TRBD2. Germline V gene lookup returns CDR1 SEHNR and CDR2 FQNEAQ (reference sequence). This CDR3 is built from 11 residues. CDR3 in DNA: TGTGCCGGCAGCGGGGTCACAGAGCTGTTTTTT. Amino acid sequence: CAGSGVTELFF.

This clonotype was seen many times. The rearrangement uses TRBV3-1 and TRBJ2-7, with 9 bases matching TRBD2. V was pared by 4 bases and J by 4 bases, with 5 bases of the junction left unmatched. Germline V gives CDR1 LGHDT, CDR2 YNNKEL (reference sequence). The CDR3 sequence is 14 residues long. In DNA form, the CDR3 reads TGTGCCAGCAGCCGTAGCGGGAGTGGTTACGAGCAGTACTTC. This encodes CASSRSGSGYEQYF.

This clonotype was observed at least ten times. The V and J genes are TRBV28 and TRBJ1-6; no reliable D call. This CDR3 region has 16 residues. In germline, CDR1 is MDHEN, CDR2 SYDVKM. The ends were cut back, 3 bases at V and 7 bases at J, with 16 bases in the middle. The CDR3: CASSLSRLARNSPLHF. The DNA of the CDR3 is TGTGCCAGCAGTTTGTCCCGACTGGCCCGGAATTCACCCCTCCACTTT. The whole variable domain, remainder taken from reference TRBV28 and TRBJ1-6, is DVKVTQSSRYLVKRTGEKVFLECVQDMDHENMFWYRQDPGLGLRLIYFSYDVKMKEKGDIPEGYSVSREKKERFSLILESASTNQTSMYLCASSLSRLARNSPLHFGNGTRLTVT.

In its sample, this clonotype was seen many times. The chain has TRBV28 and TRBJ2-7; the match to TRBD1 covers 9 bases. CDR3 length: 17 amino acids. J was trimmed by 2 bases and V by 5 bases; bases with no gene match: 13. The V gene's germline CDR1 is MDHEN and CDR2 SYDVKM. The CDR3 region has the DNA TGTGCCAGCAGTCGAACCTTCATCCGGGACAGGGCCTACGAGCAGTACTTC. This gives the protein CASSRTFIRDRAYEQYF.

This sequence joins TRBV5-1 and TRBJ2-2; 13 positions match TRBD2. This CDR3 is 19 amino acids long. CDR1 SGHRS and CDR2 YFSETQ come from the germline V gene. V lost 4 bases and J lost 1; bases outside the gene matches: 10. For the CDR3, the DNA is TGCGCCAGCAGCGTAGCGCCAGGACTAGCGGGGGTGAACACCGGGGAGCTGTTTTTT. Its protein is CASSVAPGLAGVNTGELFF.

The table lists this clonotype with many counts. The rearrangement uses TRBV7-2 and TRBJ2-2; unclear D gene. This CDR3 contains 13 residues. Looked up from germline, CDR1 is SGHTA and CDR2 is FQGNSA. Trimming left V 3 bases short and J 7 bases short, with 9 bases between. The CDR3 bases are TGTGCCAGCAGCTTCGCTGGGGACGGGGAGCTGTTTTTT. Its protein is CASSFAGDGELFF.

This clonotype was seen ten or more times. The chain recombines TRBV10-1 with TRBJ2-1, with a tentative D call TRBD1 (6 bases). V was pared by 2 bases and J by 4 bases, with 15 bases between. The CDR3 contains 16 residues. Germline CDR1 reads WNHNN; CDR2 reads SYGVQD (reference sequence). The CDR3 is CASSEGGSAWYNEQFF. CDR3 in DNA: TGCGCCAGCAGTGAGGGGGGCTCCGCTTGGTACAATGAGCAGTTCTTC.

This clonotype was seen repeatedly, ten times or more. This chain links TRBV27 with TRBJ2-3; a weak D match, TRBD1 (6 bases). The CDR3 is 14 residues long. Germline V CDR1 and CDR2: MNHEY, SMNVEV (reference sequence). V was pared by 3 bases and J by 3 bases, with 10 bases between. The DNA of the CDR3 is TGTGCCAGCAGTTTCACACAGGGAACAGATACGCAGTATTTT. Amino acid sequence: CASSFTQGTDTQYF.

This clonotype was observed many times. This chain uses TRBV28 with TRBJ2-5; 10 bases map to TRBD1. This CDR3 spans 16 amino acids. The junction had 6 bases not matched to a gene; V was cut back by 5 bases and J by 0 bases. Per the germline V gene, CDR1 is MDHEN and CDR2 is SYDVKM. The CDR3 protein is CASSQPGTGDQETQYF. The CDR3 DNA is TGTGCCAGCAGTCAGCCCGGGACAGGGGACCAAGAGACCCAGTACTTC.

The table lists this clonotype with many counts. The chain joins TRBV2 to TRBJ2-3; possibly TRBD1 for D (5 bases). Germline assignment: CDR1 SNHLY and CDR2 FYNNEI. Trimming shortened V by 1 base and J by 3 bases, and 11 bases separated the two germline ends. This CDR3 has 15 amino acids. CDR3 protein: CASSEVGPGTDTQYF. CDR3 sequence (DNA): TGTGCCAGCAGTGAAGTAGGGCCAGGGACAGATACGCAGTATTTT.

This clonotype occurred many times. The V gene is TRBV30, the J gene TRBJ2-7; D is undetermined. Per the germline V gene, CDR1 is GTSNPN and CDR2 is SVGIG (reference sequence). There are 14 residues in the CDR3. V was cut by 0 bases and J by 0 bases, with 9 bases left in between. DNA for the CDR3: TGTGCCTGGAGTGTCTCGTCCCCCTCCTACGAGCAGTACTTC. This codes for CAWSVSSPSYEQYF.

The chain recombines TRBV28 with TRBJ2-7, with D tentatively TRBD1 (6 bases). Trimming cost V 6 bases and J 0 bases, with 15 bases left between them. CDR3 size: 15 residues. Germline assignment: CDR1 MDHEN and CDR2 SYDVKM. CDR3 loop: CASRPGHLSSYEQYF. CDR3 nucleotide sequence: TGTGCCAGCAGGCCGGGACACCTAAGCTCCTACGAGCAGTACTTC.